This TCR beta chain derives from a study of shared clonotypes between healthy human individuals. Profiled with immunoSEQ multiplex PCR; TCRdb holds only in-frame clones, not every one. The sample yields millions of clones, about 95% seen once. This CDR3 comprises 14 residues. The V and J ends lost 0 bases and 4 bases respectively, with 9 bases between them. The germline gives CDR1 KGHSH, CDR2 LQKENI. To note about this clone: The antigen remains undetermined. The same CDR3 also results from other DNA sequences found in this sample.

CD45RO negativity and positive selection for CCR7 defined naive CD8 cells, a population that excluded terminally differentiated effector memory CD45RA+ cells. The donors were all Caucasian adults (living in Nashville, Tennessee). Study-wide results and limits: Naive subsets generally had larger estimated richness than memory subsets.

This sequence originates from a man in his late teens or twenties in good health. Sequenced: naive CD8+ T cells sorted from blood. This chain links TRBV18 with TRBJ1-1; D call uncertain. CDR3 sequence (DNA): TGTGCCAGCTCACCACCAGGTGGAGGCACTGAAGCTTTCTTT. As protein: CASSPPGGGTEAFF.